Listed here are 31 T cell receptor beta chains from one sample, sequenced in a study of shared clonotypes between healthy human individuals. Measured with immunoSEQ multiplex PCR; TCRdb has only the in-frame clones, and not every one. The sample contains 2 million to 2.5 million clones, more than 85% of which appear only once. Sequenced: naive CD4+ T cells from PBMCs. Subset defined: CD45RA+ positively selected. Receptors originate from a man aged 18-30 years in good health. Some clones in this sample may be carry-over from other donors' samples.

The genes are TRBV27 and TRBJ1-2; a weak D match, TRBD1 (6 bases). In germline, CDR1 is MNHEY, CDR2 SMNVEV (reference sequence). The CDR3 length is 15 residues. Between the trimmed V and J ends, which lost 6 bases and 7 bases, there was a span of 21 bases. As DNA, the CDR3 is TGTGCCAGCAGCCACGGGGACACCTTAGACGGTGGCTACACCTTC. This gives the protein CASSHGDTLDGGYTF.

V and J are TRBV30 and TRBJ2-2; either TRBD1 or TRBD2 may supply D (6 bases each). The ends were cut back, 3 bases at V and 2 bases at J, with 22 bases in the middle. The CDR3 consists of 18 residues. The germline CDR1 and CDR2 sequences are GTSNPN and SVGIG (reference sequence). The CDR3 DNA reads TGTGCCTGGAGGCAAACTCTAATTGCGGGACAAAACACCGGGGAGCTGTTTTTT. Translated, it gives CAWRQTLIAGQNTGELFF.

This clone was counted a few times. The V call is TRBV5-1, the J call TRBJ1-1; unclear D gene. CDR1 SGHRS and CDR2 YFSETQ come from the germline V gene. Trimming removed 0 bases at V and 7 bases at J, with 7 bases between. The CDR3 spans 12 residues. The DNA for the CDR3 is TGCGCCAGCAGCTTGGAACCTAGTGAAGCTTTCTTT. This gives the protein CASSLEPSEAFF.

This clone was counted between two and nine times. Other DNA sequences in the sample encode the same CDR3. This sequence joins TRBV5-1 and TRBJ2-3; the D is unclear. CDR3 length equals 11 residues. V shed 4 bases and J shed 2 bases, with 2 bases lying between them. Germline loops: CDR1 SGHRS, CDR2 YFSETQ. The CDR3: CASSVTDTQYF. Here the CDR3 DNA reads TGCGCCAGCAGCGTCACAGATACGCAGTATTTT.

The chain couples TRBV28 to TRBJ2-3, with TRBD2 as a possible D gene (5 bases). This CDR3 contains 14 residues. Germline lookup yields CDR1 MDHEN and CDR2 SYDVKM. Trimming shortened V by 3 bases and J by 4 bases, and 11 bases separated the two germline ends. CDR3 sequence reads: CASSFQRNSDTQYF. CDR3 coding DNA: TGTGCCAGCAGTTTCCAGCGGAACTCAGATACGCAGTATTTT.

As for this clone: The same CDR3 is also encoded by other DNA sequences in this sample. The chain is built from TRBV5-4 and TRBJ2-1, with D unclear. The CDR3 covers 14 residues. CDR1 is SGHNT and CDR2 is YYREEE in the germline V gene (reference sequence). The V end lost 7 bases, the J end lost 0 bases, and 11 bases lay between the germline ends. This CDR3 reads CASSPDSSYNEQFF. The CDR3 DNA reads TGTGCCAGCTCACCGGATAGCTCCTACAATGAGCAGTTCTTC.

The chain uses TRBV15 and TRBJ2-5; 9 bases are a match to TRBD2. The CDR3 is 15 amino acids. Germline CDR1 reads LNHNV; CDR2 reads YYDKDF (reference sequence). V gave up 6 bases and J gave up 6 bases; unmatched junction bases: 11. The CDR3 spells CATSSSGSGRQTQYF. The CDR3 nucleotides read TGTGCCACCAGTTCGAGTGGTAGCGGGAGACAGACCCAGTACTTC. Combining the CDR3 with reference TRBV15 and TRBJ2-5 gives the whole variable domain DAMVIQNPRYQVTQFGKPVTLSCSQTLNHNVMYWYQQKSSQAPKLLFHYYDKDFNNEADTPDNFQSRRPNTSFCFLDIRSPGLGDTAMYLCATSSSGSGRQTQYFGPGTRLLVL.

CDR3 DNA sequence: TGTGCCAGCAGGTGGGGCGGGAGGGCCTACAATGAGCAGTTCTTC. Translated, it gives CASRWGGRAYNEQFF. This chain joins TRBV2 and TRBJ2-1, with TRBD2 matching 9 bases. V was pared by 6 bases and J by 2 bases, with 5 bases of the junction left unmatched. Germline V gene sequence: CDR1 SNHLY, CDR2 FYNNEI. The CDR3 has 15 residues.

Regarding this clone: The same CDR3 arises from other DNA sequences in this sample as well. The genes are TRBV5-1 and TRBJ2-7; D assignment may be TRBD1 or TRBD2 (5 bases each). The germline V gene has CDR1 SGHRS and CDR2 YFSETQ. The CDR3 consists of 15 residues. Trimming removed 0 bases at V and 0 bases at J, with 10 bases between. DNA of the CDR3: TGCGCCAGCAGCTTGGCGTCAGGGAGCTCCTACGAGCAGTACTTC. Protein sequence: CASSLASGSSYEQYF. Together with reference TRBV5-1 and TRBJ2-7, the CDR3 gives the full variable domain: KAGVTQTPRYLIKTRGQQVTLSCSPISGHRSVSWYQQTPGQGLQFLFEYFSETQRNKGNFPGRFSGRQFSNSRSEMNVSTLELGDSALYLCASSLASGSSYEQYFGPGTRLTVT.

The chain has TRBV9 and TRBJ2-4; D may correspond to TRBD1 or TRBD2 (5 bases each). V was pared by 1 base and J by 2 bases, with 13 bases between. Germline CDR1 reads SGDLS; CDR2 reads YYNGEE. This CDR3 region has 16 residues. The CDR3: CASSVLDQGPKNIQYF. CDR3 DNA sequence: TGTGCCAGCAGCGTACTCGACCAGGGACCCAAAAACATTCAGTACTTC.

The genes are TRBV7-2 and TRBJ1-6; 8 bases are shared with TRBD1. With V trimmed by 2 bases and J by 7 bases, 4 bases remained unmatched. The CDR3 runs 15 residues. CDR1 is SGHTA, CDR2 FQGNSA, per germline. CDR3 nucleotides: TGTGCCAGCAGCTTATTCGCAGGGGGCAATTCACCCCTCCACTTT. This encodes CASSLFAGGNSPLHF.

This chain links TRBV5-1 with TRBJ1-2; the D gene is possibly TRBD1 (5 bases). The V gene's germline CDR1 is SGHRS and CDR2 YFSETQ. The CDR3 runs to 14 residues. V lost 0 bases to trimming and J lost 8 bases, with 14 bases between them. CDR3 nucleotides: TGCGCCAGCAGCTTGGGTGTTATGGGGGTAGGCTACACCTTC. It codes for CASSLGVMGVGYTF.

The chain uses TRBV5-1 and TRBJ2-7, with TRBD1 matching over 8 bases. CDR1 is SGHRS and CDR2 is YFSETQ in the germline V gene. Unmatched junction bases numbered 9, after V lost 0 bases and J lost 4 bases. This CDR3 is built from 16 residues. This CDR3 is CASSLAMDRARYEQYF. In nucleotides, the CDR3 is TGCGCCAGCAGCTTGGCCATGGACAGGGCTAGGTACGAGCAGTACTTC.

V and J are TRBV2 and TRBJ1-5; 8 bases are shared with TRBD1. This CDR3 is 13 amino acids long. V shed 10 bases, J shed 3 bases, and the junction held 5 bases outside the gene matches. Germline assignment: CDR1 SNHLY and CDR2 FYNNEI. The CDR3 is CAIGQGDNQPQHF. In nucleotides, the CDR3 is TGTGCCATAGGACAGGGCGACAATCAGCCCCAGCATTTT.

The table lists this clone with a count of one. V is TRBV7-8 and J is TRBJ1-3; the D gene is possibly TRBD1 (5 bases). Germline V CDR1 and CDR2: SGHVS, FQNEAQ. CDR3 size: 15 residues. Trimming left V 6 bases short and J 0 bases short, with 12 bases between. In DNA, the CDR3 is TGTGCCAGCAGATCAACAGGCGACTCTGGAAACACCATATATTTT. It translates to CASRSTGDSGNTIYF.

CDR3: CASSLDGRSNQPQHF. As DNA, the CDR3 is TGTGCCAGCAGCTTGGACGGGAGGAGCAATCAGCCCCAGCATTTT. The chain is built from TRBV5-8 and TRBJ1-5; D unresolved. Trimming took 0 bases from V and 1 from J, leaving 8 bases between them. The CDR3 is 15 amino acids. In germline, CDR1 is SGHTS, CDR2 YDEGEE.

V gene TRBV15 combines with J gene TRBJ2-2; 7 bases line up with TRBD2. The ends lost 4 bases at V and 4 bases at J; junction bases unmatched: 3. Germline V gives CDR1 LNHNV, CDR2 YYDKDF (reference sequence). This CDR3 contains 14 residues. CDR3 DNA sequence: TGTGCCACCAGCACGGGGGGAAGCACCGGGGAGCTGTTTTTT. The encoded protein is CATSTGGSTGELFF.

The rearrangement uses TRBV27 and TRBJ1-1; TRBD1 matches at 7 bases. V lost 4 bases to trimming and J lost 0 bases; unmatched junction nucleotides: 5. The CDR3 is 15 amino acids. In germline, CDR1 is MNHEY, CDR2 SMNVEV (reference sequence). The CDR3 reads CASSSLGQLNTEAFF. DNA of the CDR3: TGTGCCAGCAGTTCCTTGGGACAGCTGAACACTGAAGCTTTCTTT.

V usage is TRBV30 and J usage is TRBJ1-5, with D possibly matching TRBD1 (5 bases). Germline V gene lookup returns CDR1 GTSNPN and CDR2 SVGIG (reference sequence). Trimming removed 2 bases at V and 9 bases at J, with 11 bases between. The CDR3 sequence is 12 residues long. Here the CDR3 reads CAWSPFQGPQHF. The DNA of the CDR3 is TGTGCCTGGAGTCCATTCCAGGGGCCCCAGCATTTT.

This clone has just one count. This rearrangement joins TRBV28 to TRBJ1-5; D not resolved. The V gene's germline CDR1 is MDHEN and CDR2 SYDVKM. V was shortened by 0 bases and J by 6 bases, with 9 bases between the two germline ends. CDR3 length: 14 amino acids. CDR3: CASSLWVGGQPQHF. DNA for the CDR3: TGTGCCAGCAGTTTATGGGTCGGAGGTCAGCCCCAGCATTTT.

In DNA, the CDR3 is TGTGCCAGCAGTGAATCGCAGGGGCGGAACGAAAAACTGTTTTTT. It specifies CASSESQGRNEKLFF. The chain recombines TRBV6-1 with TRBJ1-4; D possibly corresponds to TRBD1 (6 bases). The germline gives CDR1 MNHNS, CDR2 SASEGT. This CDR3 comprises 15 residues. Trimming left V 2 bases short and J 8 bases short, with 15 bases between.

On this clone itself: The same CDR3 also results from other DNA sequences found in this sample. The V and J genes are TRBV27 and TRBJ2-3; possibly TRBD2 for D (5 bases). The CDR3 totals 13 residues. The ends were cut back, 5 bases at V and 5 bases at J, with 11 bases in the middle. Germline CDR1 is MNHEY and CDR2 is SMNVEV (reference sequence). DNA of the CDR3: TGTGCCAGCAGTCTCTTCCGGGGAGATACGCAGTATTTT. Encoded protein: CASSLFRGDTQYF.

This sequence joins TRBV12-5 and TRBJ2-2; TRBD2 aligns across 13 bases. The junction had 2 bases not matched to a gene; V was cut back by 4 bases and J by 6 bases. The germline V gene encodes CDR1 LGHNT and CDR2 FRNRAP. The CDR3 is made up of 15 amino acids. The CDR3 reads CASGSGLAGAGELFF. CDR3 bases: TGTGCTAGTGGTTCCGGACTAGCGGGAGCCGGGGAGCTGTTTTTT. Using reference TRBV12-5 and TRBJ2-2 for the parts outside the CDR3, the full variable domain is DARVTQTPRHKVTEMGQEVTMRCQPILGHNTVFWYRQTMMQGLELLAYFRNRAPLDDSGMPKDRFSAEMPDATLATLKIQPSEPRDSAVYFCASGSGLAGAGELFFGEGSRLTVL.

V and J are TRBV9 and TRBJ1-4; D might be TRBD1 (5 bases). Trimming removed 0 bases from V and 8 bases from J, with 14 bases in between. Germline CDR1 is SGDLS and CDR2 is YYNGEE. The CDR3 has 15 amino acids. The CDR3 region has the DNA TGTGCCAGCAGCGTAGGACTCAGGGACGGGGAAAAACTGTTTTTT. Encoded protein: CASSVGLRDGEKLFF.

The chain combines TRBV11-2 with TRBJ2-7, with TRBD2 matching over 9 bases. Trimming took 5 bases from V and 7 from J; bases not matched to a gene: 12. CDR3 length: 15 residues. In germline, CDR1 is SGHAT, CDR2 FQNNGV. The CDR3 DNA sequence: TGTGCCAGCAGCCCGATAGCGGGAGACCGGAAGGAGCAGTACTTC. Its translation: CASSPIAGDRKEQYF.

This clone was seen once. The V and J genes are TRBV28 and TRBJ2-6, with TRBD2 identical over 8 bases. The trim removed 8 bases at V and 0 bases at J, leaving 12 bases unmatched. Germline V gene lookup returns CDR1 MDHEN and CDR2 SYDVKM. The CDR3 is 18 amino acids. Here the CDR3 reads CASSAGGLSSSGANVLTF. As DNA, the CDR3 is TGTGCCAGCTCGGCGGGGGGCCTTTCTAGCTCTGGGGCCAACGTCCTGACTTTC.

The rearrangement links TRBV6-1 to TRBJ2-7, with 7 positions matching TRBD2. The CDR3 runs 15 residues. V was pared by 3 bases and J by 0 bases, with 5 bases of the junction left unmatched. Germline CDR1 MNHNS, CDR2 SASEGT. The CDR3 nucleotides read TGTGCCAGCAGTGACCCGGGGGGAAGCTCCTACGAGCAGTACTTC. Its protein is CASSDPGGSSYEQYF.

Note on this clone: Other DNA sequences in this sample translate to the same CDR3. The CDR3 region has the DNA TGCGCCAGCAGCCAAGAGCCGGGCACAGATACGCAGTATTTT. Residues: CASSQEPGTDTQYF. The J gene is TRBJ2-3, the V gene TRBV4-3; D not certain. Trimming took 0 bases from V and 1 from J, leaving 5 bases between them. The CDR3 contains 14 residues. Germline CDR1 LGHNA, CDR2 YSLEER.

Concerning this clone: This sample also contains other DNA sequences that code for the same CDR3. The CDR3 DNA is TGTGCCAGCAGCTTAGGGGGCGCCGGGGAGCTGTTTTTT. Translated, it gives CASSLGGAGELFF. V and J are TRBV11-2 and TRBJ2-2, with D perhaps TRBD1 (5 bases). CDR3 length: 13 amino acids. Germline CDR1 and CDR2: SGHAT and FQNNGV. V was pared by 1 base and J by 6 bases, with 6 bases between.

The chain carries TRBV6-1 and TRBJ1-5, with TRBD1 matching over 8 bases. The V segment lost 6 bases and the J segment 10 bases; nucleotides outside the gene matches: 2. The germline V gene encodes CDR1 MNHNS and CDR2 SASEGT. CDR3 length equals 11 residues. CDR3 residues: CASRTGVPQHF. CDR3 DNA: TGTGCCAGCAGGACAGGGGTCCCCCAGCATTTT.

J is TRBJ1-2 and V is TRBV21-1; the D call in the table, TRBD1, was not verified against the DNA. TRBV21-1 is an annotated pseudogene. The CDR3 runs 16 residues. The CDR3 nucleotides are TGTGCCAGCAGCAAATCTAACAGGGGGCCATGGAAAGGCTACACCTTC. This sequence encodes CASSKSNRGPWKGYTF.